A single sample is the source of the 13 T cell receptor beta chains below, sequenced in a study of shared clonotypes between healthy human individuals (dated by TCRdb to the early 2020s). Library prep was done by the immunoSEQ multiplex PCR assay. TCRdb obtained this table from immuneACCESS and retained in-frame rearrangements with V and J assigned. These tables miss some clones; where compared with another copy, unresolved V genes account for less than half of the shortfall, and the remainder is unexplained. Recorded for this sample are about 2.2 million clones; 85% to 95% of them occurred a single time. The ten largest clones take up around 1.8% of the sample. CD8 naive samples consisted of CD45RO-negative cells that were positively selected for CCR7, yielding a CD45RA+CCR7+ population without TemRA cells. Material for sequencing was naive CD8+ T cells from PBMCs. According to the study, the label for this sample's cell subset or site signals: CD45RA+CCR7+. These TCRs come from a man between 18 and 35 years old in good health. Some clones in this sample may be carry-over from other donors' samples.

The chain links TRBV27 to TRBJ1-5; a weak D match, TRBD1 (6 bases). V was shortened by 7 bases and J by 5 bases, with 15 bases between the two germline ends. CDR1 is MNHEY, CDR2 SMNVEV, per germline (reference sequence). This CDR3 region has 14 residues. CDR3 bases: TGTGCCAGCATGTACAGGACAGCCCATCAGCCCCAGCATTTT. Its translation is CASMYRTAHQPQHF.

The J gene is TRBJ2-3, the V gene TRBV11-2; D is ambiguous. Germline CDR1 is SGHAT and CDR2 is FQNNGV. The length of the CDR3 is 16 residues. With 1 base removed from V and 0 bases from J, the gap between germline ends came to 11 bases. The chain's CDR3 is CASSLGISTSTDTQYF. DNA of the CDR3: TGTGCCAGCAGCTTAGGGATCAGTACAAGCACAGATACGCAGTATTTT.

The V and J genes are TRBV7-8 and TRBJ1-2; the D is unclear. Germline CDR1 SGHVS, CDR2 FQNEAQ. Trimming stripped 5 bases from V and 2 bases from J, with 15 bases between. The CDR3 is made up of 15 amino acids. The CDR3, as DNA: TGTGCCAGCAGCCCAGTGGACGGCCAGAACTATGGCTACACCTTC. It translates to CASSPVDGQNYGYTF.

The chain carries TRBV7-9 and TRBJ2-7, with TRBD1 identical over 8 bases. Per the germline V gene, CDR1 is SEHNR and CDR2 is FQNEAQ (reference sequence). The V segment lost 5 bases and the J segment 1 base; nucleotides outside the gene matches: 10. The CDR3 totals 16 residues. The CDR3 loop is CASSSLRQGNSYEQYF. CDR3 nucleotide sequence: TGTGCCAGCAGCAGCCTGCGACAGGGGAATTCCTACGAGCAGTACTTC.

As for this clone: Other DNA sequences from this sample encode an identical CDR3 as well. The J gene is TRBJ2-2, the V gene TRBV27; 7 positions match TRBD2. CDR1 MNHEY and CDR2 SMNVEV come from the germline V gene (reference sequence). This CDR3 comprises 13 residues. V gave up 4 bases and J gave up 5 bases; unmatched junction bases: 1. The CDR3 sequence is CASSSGRTGELFF. The CDR3 region has the DNA TGTGCCAGCAGTTCCGGGAGGACCGGGGAGCTGTTTTTT.

The J gene is TRBJ1-1, the V gene TRBV5-1; D gene uncertain. The CDR3 length is 14 residues. Germline CDR1 SGHRS, CDR2 YFSETQ. V lost 3 bases, J lost 3 bases, and 12 bases lay in between. This CDR3 reads CASSSSGADTEAFF. The CDR3 nucleotides are TGCGCCAGCAGCTCGTCAGGTGCGGACACTGAAGCTTTCTTT.

Regarding this clone: Additional DNA sequences in this sample encode the identical CDR3. The chain employs TRBV2 and TRBJ2-7, with D possibly being TRBD1 (6 bases). The CDR3 is 13 amino acids. V lost 6 bases and J 0 bases, leaving 9 bases between the germline ends. Germline-derived CDR1 and CDR2 are SNHLY and FYNNEI. Here the CDR3 DNA reads TGTGCCAGCAGCCCGACAGGCTCCTACGAGCAGTACTTC. It translates to CASSPTGSYEQYF.

The chain links TRBV9 to TRBJ1-5; D is perhaps TRBD1 (6 bases). The CDR3 length is 15 residues. Germline CDR1 and CDR2: SGDLS and YYNGEE. V lost 0 bases and J lost 2, with 9 bases in between. This CDR3 reads CASSVGAGGNQPQHF. The CDR3 nucleotides read TGTGCCAGCAGCGTAGGGGCAGGGGGCAATCAGCCCCAGCATTTT. The entire variable domain, with the rest obtained from reference TRBV9 and TRBJ1-5, is as follows: DSGVTQTPKHLITATGQRVTLRCSPRSGDLSVYWYQQSLDQGLQFLIQYYNGEERAKGNILERFSAQQFPDLHSELNLSSLELGDSALYFCASSVGAGGNQPQHFGDGTRLSIL.

V is TRBV28 and J is TRBJ2-3, with 9 bases identical to TRBD1. The germline gives CDR1 MDHEN, CDR2 SYDVKM. Germline trimming cut 7 bases from V and 2 bases from J; bases unmatched to any gene: 7. The CDR3 runs 15 residues. CDR3: CASIRGDRATDTQYF. Written as DNA, the CDR3 is TGTGCCAGCATCAGAGGGGACAGGGCCACAGATACGCAGTATTTT.

This clone is a singleton in its sample. The chain uses TRBV11-2 and TRBJ2-3; 10 positions agree with TRBD2. Germline V lookup: CDR1 SGHAT, CDR2 FQNNGV. The CDR3 length is 16 residues. J lost 2 bases, V lost 5 bases, and 7 bases had no gene match. The CDR3 reads CASSPPLAGVTDTQYF. Written as DNA, the CDR3 is TGTGCCAGCAGCCCCCCCCTAGCGGGGGTCACAGATACGCAGTATTTT.

Here the CDR3 reads CASSLGGSSGQNNEQFF. CDR3 in DNA: TGTGCCAGCAGCCTTGGGGGTTCCTCAGGACAGAACAATGAGCAGTTCTTC. J is TRBJ2-1 and V is TRBV4-2; D might be TRBD1 (6 bases). This CDR3 is 17 amino acids long. The germline CDR1 and CDR2 sequences are LGHNA and YNFKEQ. The germline V and J ends were trimmed by 4 bases and 5 bases, with 21 bases remaining between them.

The V call is TRBV30, the J call TRBJ1-1; tentatively, D is TRBD1 (5 bases). Trimming took off 2 bases at V and 5 bases at J, with 21 bases between the two ends. CDR1 and CDR2 from the germline V gene are GTSNPN and SVGIG (reference sequence). This CDR3 has 16 amino acids. CDR3 residues: CAWSPSRLIWGTEAFF. In nucleotides, the CDR3 is TGTGCCTGGAGTCCATCAAGGCTTATTTGGGGGACTGAAGCTTTCTTT.

This clone showed up just once. The chain uses TRBV5-6 and TRBJ2-7, with TRBD1 matching 12 bases. Per germline, CDR1 SGHDT and CDR2 YYEEEE. The CDR3 length is 15 residues. V was pared by 3 bases and J by 7 bases, with 8 bases of the junction left unmatched. The CDR3 here is CASSSPGQGAKEQYF. The CDR3 DNA is TGTGCCAGCAGCTCCCCGGGACAGGGGGCGAAGGAGCAGTACTTC.